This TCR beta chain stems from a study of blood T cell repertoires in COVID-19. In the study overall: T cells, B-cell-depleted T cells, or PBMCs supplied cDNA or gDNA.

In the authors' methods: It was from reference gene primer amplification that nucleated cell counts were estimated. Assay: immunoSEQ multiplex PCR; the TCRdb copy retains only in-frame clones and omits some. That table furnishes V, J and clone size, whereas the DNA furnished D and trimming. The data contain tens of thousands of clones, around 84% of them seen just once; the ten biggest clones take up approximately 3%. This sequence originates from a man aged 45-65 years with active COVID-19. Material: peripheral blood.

Written as DNA, the CDR3 is TGTGCCAGCAGCTTGGGTAGGACTAGCGGGAGGGAGGAGACCCAGTACTTC. Translated: CASSLGRTSGREETQYF. The chain carries TRBV5-4 and TRBJ2-5; 15 positions match TRBD2. Germline CDR1 and CDR2: SGHNT and YYREEE (reference sequence). With V trimmed by 0 bases and J by 5 bases, 5 bases remained unmatched. The CDR3 is 17 residues long.